These T cell receptor beta chains were read from a single sample in a study of T cells after yellow fever vaccination. TCRdb independently ran MiXCR on the 5' RACE reads; one entry per CDR3 protein. The table has 25,000 to 35,000 distinct CDR3 sequences, 6.3% seen once. This specimen was PBMCs, either bulk or a sorted T-cell subset (CD4+, CD8+, memory, or dextramer-sorted; not recorded which), taken on the day of the yellow fever booster vaccination. Source of these receptors: a man aged 25-45 years who received the YFV17D yellow fever vaccine. Each CDR3 is given with its conserved first and last residue. Fields, in order: clone size, J gene, D gene, V gene, CDR3 DNA, CDR3 protein. D genes are given only for firm matches. Only part of the rows carry a size: once, few, many, or a class if the clone is expanded.

many,TRBJ2-3,TRBD2,TRBV29-1,TGCAGCGTTGAAGATCCCCGACTAGCTTACGGAGATACGCAGTATTTT,CSVEDPRLAYGDTQYF
.,TRBJ1-1,.,TRBV5-6,TGTGCCAGCAGCTTGCGAGGGTCCACTGAAGCTTTCTTT,CASSLRGSTEAFF
many,TRBJ2-5,.,TRBV5-5,TGTGCCAGCAGCTTGATGAGCGCCGGGATCTTTCAAGAGACCCAGTACTTC,CASSLMSAGIFQETQYF
many,TRBJ2-5,TRBD1,TRBV6-2/TRBV6-3,TGTGCCAGCACAGGGGGCATAGCGAAGACCCAGTACTTC,CASTGGIAKTQYF
.,TRBJ1-1,.,TRBV10-3,TGTGCCATCAGTGGGCAGGCCTCAGGCACTGAAGCTTTCTTT,CAISGQASGTEAFF
.,TRBJ2-3,.,TRBV7-2,TGTGCCAGCAGCCCCCTCGGGGTAGATACGCAGTATTTT,CASSPLGVDTQYF
many,TRBJ1-2,TRBD1,TRBV28,TGTGCCAGCACCAAAGGGGACAGATACTATGGCTACACCTTC,CASTKGDRYYGYTF
.,TRBJ2-1,.,TRBV19,TGTGCCAGTAGTATACTCCATTTAGCGGCCATCGGCAATGAGCAGTTCTTC,CASSILHLAAIGNEQFF
many,TRBJ2-7,.,TRBV14,TGTGCCAGCAGCCACCAGAGCTCCTACGAGCAGTACTTC,CASSHQSSYEQYF
few,TRBJ1-1,.,TRBV10-2,TGCGCCAGCGGAGACCGGTACACTGAAGCTTTCTTT,CASGDRYTEAFF
.,TRBJ2-2,TRBD2,TRBV28,TGTGCCAGCAGTCCCCGTAGCGGGAGGGCCAACACCGGGGAGCTGTTTTTT,CASSPRSGRANTGELFF
.,TRBJ2-7,.,TRBV5-4,TGTGCCAGCAGCTTGGACTCCGAGCAGTACTTC,CASSLDSEQYF
few,TRBJ2-6,.,TRBV7-9,TGTGCCAGCAGCCAGGAAGCTGGGGCCAACGTCCTGACTTTC,CASSQEAGANVLTF
.,TRBJ2-1,TRBD2,TRBV20-1,TGCAGTGCTCGGGAGCGGGGAGAGCAGTTCTTC,CSARERGEQFF
many,TRBJ1-1,.,TRBV29-1,TGCAGCGGCGTAGGTACAATGTTCACTGAAGCTTTCTTT,CSGVGTMFTEAFF
many,TRBJ2-7,.,TRBV19,TGTGCCAGTAGTAAAGGCCTCGCAATGCGATCCTACGAGCAGTACTTC,CASSKGLAMRSYEQYF
many,TRBJ2-3,.,TRBV5-1,TGCGCCAGCAGCCCCCAAGGCCAGGGGATCACAGATACGCAGTATTTT,CASSPQGQGITDTQYF
few,TRBJ2-5,TRBD2,TRBV10-1,TGCGCCAGCAGCGAGGGACTAGCGGGAGTCCAGACCCAGTACTTC,CASSEGLAGVQTQYF
.,TRBJ2-5,.,TRBV4-2,TGTGCCAGCAGCCAAGATATGGGGAGCCCGGGAGAGACCCAGTACTTC,CASSQDMGSPGETQYF
few,TRBJ2-7,.,TRBV6-2/TRBV6-3,TGTGCCAGCGAGGAGGGGAAAGCCGAATACTACGAGCAGTACTTC,CASEEGKAEYYEQYF
many,TRBJ1-4,TRBD1,TRBV12-3/TRBV12-4,TGTGCCAGCAGTTTCATACCAGGACAGGGAAATAATGAAAAACTGTTTTTT,CASSFIPGQGNNEKLFF
many,TRBJ2-3,TRBD2,TRBV29-1,TGCAGCGCTTCCGGACTAGCGGGAGGGCTTGTCACAGATACGCAGTATTTT,CSASGLAGGLVTDTQYF
few,TRBJ2-3,.,TRBV11-2,TGTGCCAGCAGCTTTAAGGTCACAGATACGCAGTATTTT,CASSFKVTDTQYF
few,TRBJ1-1,.,TRBV20-1,TGCAGTGCTAGGGTCCGGGGGAGCGGGAACACTGAAGCTTTCTTT,CSARVRGSGNTEAFF
.,TRBJ1-2,.,TRBV12-3/TRBV12-4,TGTGCCAGCAGTTACGGAAGCAATTATGGCTACACCTTC,CASSYGSNYGYTF
many,TRBJ1-5,.,TRBV20-1,TGCAGTGCTAGAGGTGGGGGTCTTGGCAATCAGCCCCAGCATTTT,CSARGGGLGNQPQHF
.,TRBJ2-5,.,TRBV3-1,TGTGCCAGCAGCCCGGGCGCGGAGATCCAAGAGACCCAGTACTTC,CASSPGAEIQETQYF
.,TRBJ2-2,.,TRBV7-9,TGTGCCAGCAGCTTGACCACCGGGGAGCTGTTTTTT,CASSLTTGELFF
.,TRBJ2-5,TRBD1,TRBV12-3/TRBV12-4,TGTGACAGCAGTCTCCGACAGGGGAGATACCAAGAGACCCAGTACTTC,CDSSLRQGRYQETQYF
few,TRBJ2-7,TRBD1,TRBV7-8,TGTGCCAGCAGGCGAGAGACAGGGCCCTACGAGCAGTACTTC,CASRRETGPYEQYF
many,TRBJ2-1,TRBD2,TRBV6-5,TGTGCCAGCCATCATGGGACTAGCGGGAGCAATGAGCAGTTCTTC,CASHHGTSGSNEQFF
many,TRBJ2-3,TRBD1,TRBV5-1,TGCGCCAGCAGCTCGCTGTGGACAGGGGTACAAGATACGCAGTATTTT,CASSSLWTGVQDTQYF
.,TRBJ1-3,.,TRBV11-2,TGTGCCAGCAGCTTCCGGGTGCTCGGAAACACCATATATTTT,CASSFRVLGNTIYF
many,TRBJ2-7,TRBD2,TRBV4-2,TGTGCCAGCAGCCCTCGGGGGGTAGCGGGAGGAGTTTGGTCCTACGAGCAGTACTTC,CASSPRGVAGGVWSYEQYF
.,TRBJ1-5,.,TRBV6-1,TGTGCCAGCAGTGAAGACCATGGGGCGTATCAGCCCCAGCATTTT,CASSEDHGAYQPQHF
many,TRBJ2-7,TRBD2,TRBV6-1,TGTGCCAGCAGCGCTTCTAGCGGGGCCCGATACGAGCAGTACTTC,CASSASSGARYEQYF
many,TRBJ2-3,.,TRBV12-3/TRBV12-4,TGTGCCAGCAGTTTCCCCAGCTCACAGAACACAGATACGCAGTATTTT,CASSFPSSQNTDTQYF
many,TRBJ1-2,TRBD1,TRBV5-1,TGCGCCAGCCAAATGACAGGGGGCGACTATGGCTACACCTTC,CASQMTGGDYGYTF
many,TRBJ2-1,.,TRBV7-8,TGTGCCAGCAACCGGGACGTAACCTACAATGAGCAGTTCTTC,CASNRDVTYNEQFF
.,TRBJ2-1,TRBD2,TRBV19,TGTGCCAGTAGTTTTAGCGGGGGGGACAATGAGCAGTTCTTC,CASSFSGGDNEQFF
many,TRBJ2-5,TRBD2,TRBV12-3/TRBV12-4,TGTGCCAGCAGACTGGGGGGGTTTCAGACCCAGTACTTC,CASRLGGFQTQYF
many,TRBJ2-7,TRBD1,TRBV7-3,TGTGCCAGCAGCCCGGGACAGGGGTATGGTGAGCAGTACTTC,CASSPGQGYGEQYF
many,TRBJ1-5,.,TRBV7-2,TGTGCCAGCAGCTTAATGATGCATCAGCCCCAGCATTTT,CASSLMMHQPQHF
many,TRBJ2-7,.,TRBV5-1,TGCGCCAGCAGCAAGGGAGGAAGTGCTTCCTACGAGCAGTACTTC,CASSKGGSASYEQYF
.,TRBJ1-1,.,TRBV4-1,TGCGCCAGCAGCCAAGAGGATAACACTGAAGCTTTCTTT,CASSQEDNTEAFF
.,TRBJ2-1,.,TRBV5-1,TGCGCCAGCAGACTAAACTACAATGAGCAGTTCTTC,CASRLNYNEQFF
.,TRBJ2-1,.,TRBV27,TGTGCCAGCAGTTTAAAGGGACCTAGCTCCTACAATGAGCAGTTCTTC,CASSLKGPSSYNEQFF